This T cell receptor (beta chain) was found in a study of control samples from healthy donors and cancer patients. Sequencing used immunoSEQ multiplex PCR; TCRdb keeps in-frame clones, though not all of them. The repertoire holds tens of thousands of clones, with approximately 90% as singletons. Germline trimming cut 5 bases from V and 5 bases from J; bases unmatched to any gene: 12. This CDR3 has 16 amino acids. Germline V gene data show CDR1 as SGHRS and CDR2 as YFSETQ. This rearrangement joins TRBV5-1 to TRBJ2-5, with 10 bases matching TRBD1. The sequence derives from a man between 40 and 49 years old with colorectal cancer. What was sequenced was PBMCs. In DNA, the CDR3 is TGCGCCAGCAGAGAGGTAGGGACAGGGGCAGGCGAGACCCAGTACTTC. This gives the protein CASREVGTGAGETQYF.